One and the same sample provided the 10 T cell receptor beta chains below, sequenced in a study of shared clonotypes between healthy human individuals. Assay used: immunoSEQ multiplex PCR; TCRdb lists only in-frame clones, some missing. The profile covers 2 million to 3 million clones, with approximately 94% appearing a single time and about 0.13% taken by the ten largest. Sequencing input: naive CD4+ T cells sorted from blood. Noted subset: CD45RA+ positively selected. These receptors all come from a man between 18 and 29 years old in good health.

This clone was seen only once. The chain couples TRBV19 to TRBJ1-6, with 10 bases that match TRBD1. V lost 6 bases to trimming and J lost 7 bases; unmatched junction nucleotides: 12. Germline V CDR1 and CDR2: LNHDA, SQIVND (reference sequence). The CDR3 is 17 residues long. Written as DNA, the CDR3 is TGTGCCAGTAGCACAGACAGGGGGCGTCAAACCAATTCACCCCTCCACTTT. Residues: CASSTDRGRQTNSPLHF.

The J gene is TRBJ2-7, the V gene TRBV7-2; D is perhaps TRBD2 (5 bases). Trimming pared 7 bases from V and 1 base from J, leaving 14 bases between. CDR3 length equals 14 residues. Germline V CDR1 and CDR2: SGHTA, FQGNSA. The CDR3 DNA sequence: TGTGCCAGCAAGGCTAGCCTGATATCCTACGAGCAGTACTTC. Its protein is CASKASLISYEQYF.

This chain uses TRBV21-1 with TRBJ2-2; the table's D call of TRBD2 was not tested on the DNA. TRBV21-1 is a pseudogene locus. The CDR3 length is 18 residues. The CDR3 protein is CASSNEAGTPFHTGELFF. DNA for the CDR3: TGTGCCAGCAGCAACGAAGCGGGGACTCCCTTTCACACCGGGGAGCTGTTTTTT.

The V and J genes are TRBV6-5 and TRBJ1-6, with unresolved D. CDR1 MNHEY and CDR2 SVGAGI come from the germline V gene. The CDR3 extends over 14 amino acids. V lost 6 bases to trimming and J lost 11 bases, with 17 bases between them. CDR3 DNA: TGTGCCAGCAGCTACGGGAAGCCAGGAACACCCCTCCACTTT. Its translation: CASSYGKPGTPLHF.

This sequence joins TRBV30 and TRBJ2-3; the match to TRBD2 covers 7 bases. Unmatched junction bases numbered 5, after V lost 0 bases and J lost 5 bases. The CDR3 length is 14 residues. The germline gives CDR1 GTSNPN, CDR2 SVGIG (reference sequence). CDR3 in amino acids: CAWSVTGGKDTQYF. The CDR3 coding sequence is TGTGCCTGGAGTGTAACCGGGGGGAAAGATACGCAGTATTTT.

In regard to this clone: The sample contains more than one DNA sequence encoding this CDR3. This chain joins TRBV5-1 and TRBJ2-2; TRBD1 might be the D (5 bases). The CDR3 length is 14 residues. Deletions cut 3 bases from V and 6 bases from J, with 12 bases between. In germline, CDR1 is SGHRS, CDR2 YFSETQ. The CDR3 DNA is TGCGCCAGCAGCTCCCAGGGTGGCGCCGGGGAGCTGTTTTTT. Translated: CASSSQGGAGELFF.

The V and J genes are TRBV11-2 and TRBJ1-1; D gene unclear. CDR3 length: 15 amino acids. Germline CDR1 SGHAT, CDR2 FQNNGV. Trimming removed 2 bases from V and 2 bases from J, with 12 bases in between. DNA of the CDR3: TGTGCCAGCAGCTTAATAACCTCTGGTAACACTGAAGCTTTCTTT. Residues: CASSLITSGNTEAFF.

A note on this clone: This CDR3 is also generated by other DNA sequences in the sample. The V call is TRBV30, the J call TRBJ1-1; D ambiguous. In germline, CDR1 is GTSNPN, CDR2 SVGIG (reference sequence). Trimming stripped 4 bases from V and 2 bases from J, with 8 bases between. The CDR3 consists of 12 residues. CDR3 sequence: CAWTGLNTEAFF. CDR3 in DNA: TGTGCCTGGACGGGGTTAAACACTGAAGCTTTCTTT.

V is TRBV27 and J is TRBJ2-3, with D possibly TRBD1 on 5 matching bases. Germline V gene lookup returns CDR1 MNHEY and CDR2 SMNVEV (reference sequence). The CDR3 is 16 residues long. The V end lost 5 bases, the J end lost 3 bases, and 18 bases lay between the germline ends. The CDR3 DNA reads as TGTGCCAGCAGTGGAGTGGACAAGGGGTCGACAGATACGCAGTATTTT. It encodes CASSGVDKGSTDTQYF.

This chain links TRBV6-1 with TRBJ2-3; the D is unclear. The CDR3 runs to 15 residues. V was shortened by 8 bases and J by 3 bases, with 18 bases between the two germline ends. Germline V gene sequence: CDR1 MNHNS, CDR2 SASEGT. CDR3 protein: CASRTEGKGTDTQYF. The CDR3 nucleotides are TGTGCCAGCCGGACGGAAGGGAAGGGTACAGATACGCAGTATTTT.